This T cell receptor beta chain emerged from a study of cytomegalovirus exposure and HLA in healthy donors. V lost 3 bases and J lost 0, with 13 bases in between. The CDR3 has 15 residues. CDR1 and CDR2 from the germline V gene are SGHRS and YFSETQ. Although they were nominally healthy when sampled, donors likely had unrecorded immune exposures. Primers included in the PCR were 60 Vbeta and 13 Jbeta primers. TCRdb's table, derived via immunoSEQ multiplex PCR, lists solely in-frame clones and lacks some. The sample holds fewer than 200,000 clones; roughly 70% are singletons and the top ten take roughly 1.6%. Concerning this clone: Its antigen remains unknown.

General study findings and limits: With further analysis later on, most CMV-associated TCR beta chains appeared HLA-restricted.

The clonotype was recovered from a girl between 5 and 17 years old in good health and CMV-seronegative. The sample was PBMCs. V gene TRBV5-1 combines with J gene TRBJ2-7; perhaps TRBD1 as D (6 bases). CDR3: CASSSIRDTSYEQYF. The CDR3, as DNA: TGCGCCAGCAGCTCTATCCGGGACACCTCCTACGAGCAGTACTTC.